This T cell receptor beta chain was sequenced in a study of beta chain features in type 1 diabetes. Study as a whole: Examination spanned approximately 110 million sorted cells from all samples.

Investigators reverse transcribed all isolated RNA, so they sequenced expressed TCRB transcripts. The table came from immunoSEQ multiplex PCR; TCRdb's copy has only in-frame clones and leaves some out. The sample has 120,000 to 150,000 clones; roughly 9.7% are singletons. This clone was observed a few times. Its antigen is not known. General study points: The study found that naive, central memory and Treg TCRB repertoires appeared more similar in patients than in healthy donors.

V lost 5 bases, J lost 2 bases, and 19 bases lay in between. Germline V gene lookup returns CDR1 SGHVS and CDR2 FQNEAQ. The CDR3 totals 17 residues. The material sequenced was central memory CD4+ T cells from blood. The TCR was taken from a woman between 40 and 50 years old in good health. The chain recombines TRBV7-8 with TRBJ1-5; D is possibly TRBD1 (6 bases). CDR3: CASSDGAGAHGNQPQHF. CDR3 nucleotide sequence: TGTGCCAGCAGCGATGGGGCGGGGGCGCACGGCAATCAGCCCCAGCATTTT. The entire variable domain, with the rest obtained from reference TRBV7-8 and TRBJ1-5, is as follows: GAGVSQSPRYKVAKRGQDVALRCDPISGHVSLFWYQQALGQGPEFLTYFQNEAQLDKSGLPSDRFFAERPEGSVSTLKIQRTQQEDSAVYLCASSDGAGAHGNQPQHFGDGTRLSIL.